Described below is a single T cell receptor (beta chain) sequence and its context. V was pared by 5 bases and J by 2 bases, with 8 bases of the junction left unmatched. CDR1 is MNHEY, CDR2 SVGAGI, per germline. The CDR3 sequence is 15 residues long. The data were obtained in a study of blood T cell repertoires in COVID-19. Across the study: COVID-19 samples, acute and convalescent, were from the United States, Italy and Spain. PBMCs, B-cell-depleted T cells, or T cells provided the cDNA or gDNA that made up the material.

Original handling: For nucleated cells, counts were estimated from reference gene primer amplification. Sequenced by immunoSEQ multiplex PCR; TCRdb stores in-frame clones only, minus some. The V and J calls and clone size were taken over from that table, and D and trimming were inferred from the DNA. The sample yields 150,000 to 200,000 clones, 80% to 90% seen once. This TCR derives from a woman aged 45-65 years with acute or convalescent COVID-19. The sequencing sample was made of peripheral blood. The chain combines TRBV6-5 with TRBJ2-5, with 7 bases that match TRBD2. Here the CDR3 DNA reads TGTGCCAGCAGTCTCAGACTAGCCCGGCAAGAGACCCAGTACTTC. Translation gives CASSLRLARQETQYF.